This passage covers 18 T cell receptor beta chains from one sample sequenced in a study of blood T cell repertoires in COVID-19 (dated by TCRdb to about 2020). The receptor library was made with the immunoSEQ multiplex PCR assay. TCRdb retrieved this table from immuneACCESS and kept in-frame rearrangements only. Not all clones are present; in checked studies, unresolved V genes account for under half, and no reason is known for the remainder. The sample contains around 55,000 clones, 88% of them found a single time. 7.5% to 8.5% of the sample is taken by the ten largest. The sequenced sample was peripheral blood. These TCRs come from a man in his sixties with active COVID-19.

V usage is TRBV19 and J usage is TRBJ1-5; D is unresolved. V dropped 3 bases and J dropped 5 bases, with 11 bases sitting between them. This CDR3 has 14 amino acids. Germline CDR1 is LNHDA and CDR2 is SQIVND (reference sequence). The CDR3 DNA is TGTGCCAGTAGTATTCGACAATGGGATCAGCCCCAGCATTTT. Encoded protein: CASSIRQWDQPQHF.

Only a few counts were recorded for this clone. The chain is built from TRBV3-1 (or the pseudogene TRBV3-2) and TRBJ2-7; D call uncertain. Germline-derived CDR1 and CDR2 are LGHDT and YNNKEL (reference sequence). The CDR3 is 14 residues long. The V gene lost 7 bases and the J gene lost 0 bases, with 13 bases spanning the gap. DNA for the CDR3: TGTGCCAGCACGCCGGTAGCTTCCTCCTACGAGCAGTACTTC. It is translated as CASTPVASSYEQYF.

This clone was recorded only once. The rearrangement joins TRBV5-1 to TRBJ1-1; D not certain. CDR1 and CDR2 (germline): SGHRS, YFSETQ. V lost 7 bases and J 4 bases, leaving 23 bases between the germline ends. CDR3 length: 16 residues. The CDR3 reads CASSRGSSRVGTEAFF. DNA of the CDR3: TGCGCCAGCTCTCGAGGGTCGAGCCGGGTGGGCACTGAAGCTTTCTTT.

The chain joins TRBV2 to TRBJ1-2; D may be TRBD1 (5 bases). V was shortened by 3 bases and J by 1 base, with 9 bases between the two germline ends. This CDR3 region has 14 residues. CDR1 is SNHLY and CDR2 is FYNNEI in the germline V gene. DNA of the CDR3: TGTGCCAGCAGTGATGGTCAGGGTAACTATGGCTACACCTTC. This sequence encodes CASSDGQGNYGYTF.

The chain links TRBV5-4 to TRBJ2-1, with D possibly TRBD2 on 5 matching bases. V lost 2 bases and J 4 bases, leaving 10 bases between the germline ends. Germline V gene sequence: CDR1 SGHNT, CDR2 YYREEE (reference sequence). This CDR3 has 14 amino acids. The CDR3 region is CASSFGLGYNEQFF. The CDR3 DNA follows: TGTGCCAGCAGCTTCGGACTGGGTTACAATGAGCAGTTCTTC.

V and J are TRBV2 and TRBJ2-5; tentative D call: TRBD2 (6 bases). The CDR3 covers 13 residues. The V end lost 8 bases, the J end lost 1 base, and 11 bases lay between the germline ends. Germline V CDR1 and CDR2: SNHLY, FYNNEI. Here the CDR3 DNA reads TGTGCCAGCGGTTGGGACTTCCAAGAGACCCAGTACTTC. The encoded protein is CASGWDFQETQYF.

In its sample, this clone was seen once. The chain employs TRBV5-1 and TRBJ2-7; 8 bases are a match to TRBD1. CDR1 is SGHRS, CDR2 YFSETQ, per germline. Trimming removed 2 bases from V and 3 bases from J; junction bases left unmatched: 10. The CDR3 sequence is 16 residues long. The CDR3 sequence: CASSFLTGTGLYEQYF. CDR3 DNA: TGCGCCAGCAGCTTCTTGACCGGGACAGGTCTCTACGAGCAGTACTTC.

The chain has TRBV6-5 and TRBJ2-1, with 10 bases identical to TRBD1. V shed 0 bases, J shed 6 bases, and the junction held 5 bases outside the gene matches. The CDR3 sequence is 16 residues long. The germline V gene has CDR1 MNHEY and CDR2 SVGAGI. The CDR3 is CASSYSSGQGSNEQFF. The CDR3 nucleotides are TGTGCCAGCAGTTACTCGTCGGGACAGGGGAGCAATGAGCAGTTCTTC.

V usage is TRBV9 and J usage is TRBJ1-5; TRBD1 agrees at 11 bases. V was clipped by 6 bases and J by 2 bases; unmatched bases: 10. This CDR3 has 17 amino acids. Germline V gene data show CDR1 as SGDLS and CDR2 as YYNGEE. The CDR3 DNA follows: TGTGCCAGCACCCCGGGACAGGGGGTCTCCGGCAATCAGCCCCAGCATTTT. Amino acid sequence: CASTPGQGVSGNQPQHF.

The J gene is TRBJ2-1, the V gene TRBV5-6, with TRBD1 as a possible D gene (6 bases). Germline CDR1 is SGHDT and CDR2 is YYEEEE. The CDR3 contains 14 residues. The V gene lost 0 bases and the J gene lost 6 bases, with 10 bases spanning the gap. CDR3: CASSLASGVNEQFF. In DNA, the CDR3 is TGTGCCAGCAGCTTGGCGTCAGGGGTCAATGAGCAGTTCTTC.

The CDR3 protein is CASSALPGLATYEQYF. CDR3 nucleotide sequence: TGTGCCAGCAGCGCCTTACCGGGACTCGCTACCTACGAGCAGTACTTC. V is TRBV11-2 and J is TRBJ2-7, with a weak D call TRBD2 (6 bases). The length of the CDR3 is 16 residues. V lost 5 bases to trimming and J lost 2 bases, with 19 bases between them. Looked up from germline, CDR1 is SGHAT and CDR2 is FQNNGV.

V and J are TRBV7-9 and TRBJ1-1, with D maybe TRBD1 (5 bases). Trimming left V 5 bases short and J 1 base short, with 23 bases between. Per germline, CDR1 SEHNR and CDR2 FQNEAQ (reference sequence). This CDR3 is 18 amino acids long. CDR3 sequence (DNA): TGTGCCAGCAGCCCTACAGTCCGACAGTCCCCGAGGAACACTGAAGCTTTCTTT. This sequence encodes CASSPTVRQSPRNTEAFF.

This chain connects TRBV20-1 to TRBJ2-1, with no clear D. The germline V gene encodes CDR1 DFQATT and CDR2 SNEGSKA (reference sequence). With 2 bases removed from V and 3 bases from J, the gap between germline ends came to 2 bases. The CDR3 totals 11 residues. The CDR3 reads CSARLYNEQFF. The CDR3 DNA follows: TGCAGTGCTAGACTCTACAATGAGCAGTTCTTC.

The chain joins TRBV9 to TRBJ2-3; 13 positions agree with TRBD2. The CDR3 loop spans 16 amino acids. The junction had 4 bases not matched to a gene; V was cut back by 4 bases and J by 2 bases. Germline loops: CDR1 SGDLS, CDR2 YYNGEE. The CDR3 sequence is CASSPGLAGPTDTQYF. The CDR3 DNA sequence: TGTGCCAGCAGCCCGGGACTAGCGGGACCCACAGATACGCAGTATTTT.

The V gene is TRBV19, the J gene TRBJ2-6, with D possibly matching TRBD2 (6 bases). The CDR3 runs 19 residues. Trimming stripped 3 bases from V and 0 bases from J, with 18 bases between. Germline V gene lookup returns CDR1 LNHDA and CDR2 SQIVND (reference sequence). This CDR3 is CASSIMGGTRLSGANVLTF. The CDR3 DNA follows: TGTGCCAGTAGTATTATGGGAGGAACGCGTCTCTCTGGGGCCAACGTCCTGACTTTC.

V gene TRBV9 combines with J gene TRBJ1-1; D may be TRBD1 (6 bases). This CDR3 spans 14 amino acids. The V end was cut by 0 bases, the J end by 5 bases, with 11 bases between. Germline values: CDR1 SGDLS, CDR2 YYNGEE. CDR3 coding DNA: TGTGCCAGCAGCGTAGTCACAGGGCGAACTGAAGCTTTCTTT. Amino acids: CASSVVTGRTEAFF.

The chain combines TRBV30 with TRBJ1-1, with D possibly being TRBD1 (6 bases). The CDR3 length is 14 residues. Trimming stripped 4 bases from V and 4 bases from J, with 16 bases between. CDR1 is GTSNPN, CDR2 SVGIG, per germline (reference sequence). The chain's CDR3 is CAWTSQGLGTEAFF. CDR3 nucleotide sequence: TGTGCCTGGACCAGTCAGGGGTTGGGCACTGAAGCTTTCTTT.

The J gene is TRBJ2-5, the V gene TRBV5-6; 10 nucleotides line up with TRBD2. V dropped 5 bases and J dropped 5; count of bases not matched to a gene: 9. The CDR3 contains 15 residues. Germline values: CDR1 SGHDT, CDR2 YYEEEE. CDR3 nucleotides: TGTGCCAGCAGTTTTTTAGCGGGAGGCCGTGAGACCCAGTACTTC. Translating it yields CASSFLAGGRETQYF.